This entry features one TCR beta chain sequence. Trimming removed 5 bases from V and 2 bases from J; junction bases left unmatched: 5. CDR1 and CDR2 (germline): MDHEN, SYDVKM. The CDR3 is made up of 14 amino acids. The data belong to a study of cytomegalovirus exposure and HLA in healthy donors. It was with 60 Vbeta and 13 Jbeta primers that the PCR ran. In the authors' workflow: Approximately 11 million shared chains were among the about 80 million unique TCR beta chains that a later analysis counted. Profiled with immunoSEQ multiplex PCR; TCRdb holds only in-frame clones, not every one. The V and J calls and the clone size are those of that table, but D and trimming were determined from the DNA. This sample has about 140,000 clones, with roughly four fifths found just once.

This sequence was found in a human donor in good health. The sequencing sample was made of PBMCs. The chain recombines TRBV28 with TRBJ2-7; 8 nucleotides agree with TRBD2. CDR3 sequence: CASSKAGVTYEQYF. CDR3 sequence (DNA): TGTGCCAGCAGTAAAGCGGGGGTAACCTACGAGCAGTACTTC.